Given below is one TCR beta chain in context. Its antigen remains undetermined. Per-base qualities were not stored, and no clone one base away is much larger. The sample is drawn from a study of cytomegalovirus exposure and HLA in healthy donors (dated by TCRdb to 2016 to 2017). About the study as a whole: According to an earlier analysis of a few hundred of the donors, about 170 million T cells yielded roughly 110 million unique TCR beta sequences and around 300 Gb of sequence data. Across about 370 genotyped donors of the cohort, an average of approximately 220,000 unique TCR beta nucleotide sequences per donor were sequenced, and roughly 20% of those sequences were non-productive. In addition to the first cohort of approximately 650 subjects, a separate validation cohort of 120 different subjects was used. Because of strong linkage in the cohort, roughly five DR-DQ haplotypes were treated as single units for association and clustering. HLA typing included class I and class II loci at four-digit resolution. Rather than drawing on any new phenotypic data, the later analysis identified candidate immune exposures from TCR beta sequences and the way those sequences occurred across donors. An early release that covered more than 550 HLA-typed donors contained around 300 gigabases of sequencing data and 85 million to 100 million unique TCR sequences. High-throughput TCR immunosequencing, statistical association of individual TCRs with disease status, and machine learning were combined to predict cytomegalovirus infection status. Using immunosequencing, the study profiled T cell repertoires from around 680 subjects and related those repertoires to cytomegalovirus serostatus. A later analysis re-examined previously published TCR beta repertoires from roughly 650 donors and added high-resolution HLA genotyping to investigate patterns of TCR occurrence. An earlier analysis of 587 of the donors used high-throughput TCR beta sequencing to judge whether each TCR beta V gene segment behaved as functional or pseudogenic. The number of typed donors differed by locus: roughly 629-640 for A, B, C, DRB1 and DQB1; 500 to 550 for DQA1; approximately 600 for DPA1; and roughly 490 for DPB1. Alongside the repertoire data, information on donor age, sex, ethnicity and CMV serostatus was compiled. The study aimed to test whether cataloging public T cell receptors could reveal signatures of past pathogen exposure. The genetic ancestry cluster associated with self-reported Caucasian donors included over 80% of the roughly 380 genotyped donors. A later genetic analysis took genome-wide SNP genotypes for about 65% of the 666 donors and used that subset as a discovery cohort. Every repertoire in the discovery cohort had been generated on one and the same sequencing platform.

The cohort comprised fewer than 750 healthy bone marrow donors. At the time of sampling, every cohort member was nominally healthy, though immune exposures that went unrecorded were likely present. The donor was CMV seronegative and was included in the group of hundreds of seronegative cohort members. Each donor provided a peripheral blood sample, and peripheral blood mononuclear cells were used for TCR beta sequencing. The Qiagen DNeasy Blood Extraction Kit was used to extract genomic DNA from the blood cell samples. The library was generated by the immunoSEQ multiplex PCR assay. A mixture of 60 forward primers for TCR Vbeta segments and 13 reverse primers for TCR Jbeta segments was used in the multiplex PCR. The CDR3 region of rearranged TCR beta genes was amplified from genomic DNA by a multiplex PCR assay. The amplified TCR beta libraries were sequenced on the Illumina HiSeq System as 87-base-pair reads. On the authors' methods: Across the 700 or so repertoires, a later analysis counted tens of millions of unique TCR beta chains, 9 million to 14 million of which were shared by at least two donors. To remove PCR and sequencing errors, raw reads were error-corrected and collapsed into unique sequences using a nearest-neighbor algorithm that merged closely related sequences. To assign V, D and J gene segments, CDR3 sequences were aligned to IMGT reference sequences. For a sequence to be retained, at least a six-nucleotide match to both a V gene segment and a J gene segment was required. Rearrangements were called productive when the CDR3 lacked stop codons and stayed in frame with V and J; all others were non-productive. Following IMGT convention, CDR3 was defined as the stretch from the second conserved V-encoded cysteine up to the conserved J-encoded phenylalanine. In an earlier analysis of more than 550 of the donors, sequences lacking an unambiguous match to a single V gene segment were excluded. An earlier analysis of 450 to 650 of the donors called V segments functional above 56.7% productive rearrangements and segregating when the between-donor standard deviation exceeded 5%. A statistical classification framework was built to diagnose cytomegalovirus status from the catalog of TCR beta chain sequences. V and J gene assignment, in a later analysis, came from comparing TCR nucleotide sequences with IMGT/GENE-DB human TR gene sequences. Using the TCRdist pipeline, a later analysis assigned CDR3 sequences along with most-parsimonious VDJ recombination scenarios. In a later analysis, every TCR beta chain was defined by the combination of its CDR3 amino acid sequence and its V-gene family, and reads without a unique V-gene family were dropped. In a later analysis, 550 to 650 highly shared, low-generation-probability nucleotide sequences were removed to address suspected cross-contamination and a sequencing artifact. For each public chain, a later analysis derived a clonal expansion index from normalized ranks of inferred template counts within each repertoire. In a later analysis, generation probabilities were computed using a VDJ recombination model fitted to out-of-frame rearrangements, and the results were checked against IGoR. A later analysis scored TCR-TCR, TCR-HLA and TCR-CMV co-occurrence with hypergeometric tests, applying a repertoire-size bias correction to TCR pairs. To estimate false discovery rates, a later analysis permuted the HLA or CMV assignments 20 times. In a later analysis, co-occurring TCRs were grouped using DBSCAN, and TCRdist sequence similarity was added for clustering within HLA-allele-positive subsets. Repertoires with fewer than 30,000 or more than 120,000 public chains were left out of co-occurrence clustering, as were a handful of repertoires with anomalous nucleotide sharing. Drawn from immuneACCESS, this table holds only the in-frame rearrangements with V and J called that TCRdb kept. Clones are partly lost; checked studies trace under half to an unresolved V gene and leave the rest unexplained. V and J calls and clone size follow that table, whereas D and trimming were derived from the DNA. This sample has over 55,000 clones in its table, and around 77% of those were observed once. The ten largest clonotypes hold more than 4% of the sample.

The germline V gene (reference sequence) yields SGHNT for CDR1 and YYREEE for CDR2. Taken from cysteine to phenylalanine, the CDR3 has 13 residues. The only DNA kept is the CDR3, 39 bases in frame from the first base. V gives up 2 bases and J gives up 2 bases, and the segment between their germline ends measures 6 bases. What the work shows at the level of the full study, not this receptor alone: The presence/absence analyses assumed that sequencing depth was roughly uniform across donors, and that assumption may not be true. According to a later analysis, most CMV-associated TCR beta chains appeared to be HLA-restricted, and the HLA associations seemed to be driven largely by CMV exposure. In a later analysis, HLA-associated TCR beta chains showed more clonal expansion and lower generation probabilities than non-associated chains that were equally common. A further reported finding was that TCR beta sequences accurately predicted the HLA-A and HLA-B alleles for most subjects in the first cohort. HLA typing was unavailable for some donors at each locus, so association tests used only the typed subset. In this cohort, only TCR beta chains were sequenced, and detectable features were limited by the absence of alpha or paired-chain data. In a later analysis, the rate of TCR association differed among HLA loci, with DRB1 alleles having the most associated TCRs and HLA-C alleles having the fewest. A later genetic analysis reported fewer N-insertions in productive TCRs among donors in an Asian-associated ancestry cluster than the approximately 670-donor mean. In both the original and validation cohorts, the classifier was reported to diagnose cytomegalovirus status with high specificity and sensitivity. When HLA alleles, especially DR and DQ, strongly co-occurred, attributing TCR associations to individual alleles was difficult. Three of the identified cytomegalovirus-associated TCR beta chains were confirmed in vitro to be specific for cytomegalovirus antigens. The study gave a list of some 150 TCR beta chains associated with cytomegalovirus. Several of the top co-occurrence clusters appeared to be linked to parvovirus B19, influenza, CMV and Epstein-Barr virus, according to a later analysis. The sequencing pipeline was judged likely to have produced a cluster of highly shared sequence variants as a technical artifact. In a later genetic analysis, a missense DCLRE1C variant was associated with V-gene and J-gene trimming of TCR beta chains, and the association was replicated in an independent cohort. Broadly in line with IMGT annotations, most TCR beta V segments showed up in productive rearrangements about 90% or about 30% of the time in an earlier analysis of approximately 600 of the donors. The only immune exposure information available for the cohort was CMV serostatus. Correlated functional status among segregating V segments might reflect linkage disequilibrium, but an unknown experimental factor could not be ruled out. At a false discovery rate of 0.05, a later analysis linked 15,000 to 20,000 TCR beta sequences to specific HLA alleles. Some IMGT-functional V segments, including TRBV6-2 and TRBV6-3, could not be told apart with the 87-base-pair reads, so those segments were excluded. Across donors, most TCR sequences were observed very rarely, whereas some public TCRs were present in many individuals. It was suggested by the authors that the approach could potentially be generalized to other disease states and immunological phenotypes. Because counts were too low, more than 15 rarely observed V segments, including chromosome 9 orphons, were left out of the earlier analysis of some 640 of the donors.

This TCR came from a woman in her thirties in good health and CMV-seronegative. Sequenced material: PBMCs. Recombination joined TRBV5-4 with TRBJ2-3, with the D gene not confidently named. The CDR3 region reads CASSLYSTDTQYF. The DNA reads TGTGCCAGCAGCTTATATTCCACAGATACGCAGTATTTT.